This TCR beta chain was recorded in a study of graft-versus-host responses after intestinal transplantation. The CDR3 consists of 15 residues. The germline V gene encodes CDR1 MGHRA and CDR2 YSYEKL. V shed 3 bases and J shed 3 bases, with 15 bases lying between them. Intraepithelial and lamina propria lymphocytes were isolated from graft specimens. Here immunoSEQ multiplex PCR was the method, and the copy in TCRdb shows in-frame clones only, minus some. This table has around 30,000 clones, about four fifths appearing once. Material: ileum tissue, obtained 98 days after intestinal transplantation. This rearrangement joins TRBV4-1 to TRBJ2-7; a weak D match, TRBD1 (6 bases). The receptor was derived from a human patient who received an intestinal transplant, so some T cells may come from the graft donor. CDR3 amino acids: CASSHSTGDFYEQYF. The CDR3 nucleotides read TGCGCCAGCAGCCATTCGACAGGAGACTTCTACGAGCAGTACTTC.